This T cell receptor (beta chain) appears in the sequencing data of a study of T cells after yellow fever vaccination. About this clonotype itself: Its antigen is unidentified.

Conversion of TCR transcripts into cDNA relied on 5'RACE template switching, which added a universal primer site and UMIs. TCRdb re-called the 5' RACE reads with MiXCR, one entry per CDR3 protein. The repertoire consists of 250,000 to 350,000 distinct CDR3 sequences, with 8.7% occurring once and the leading ten covering approximately 3.5%. Germline CDR1 reads MNHEY; CDR2 reads SMNVEV (reference sequence). The CDR3 loop spans 16 amino acids. Trimming at V came to 0 bases and at J to 1 base, leaving 3 bases not matched to a gene. General study points: Among primary-vaccination clones, most reappeared after the booster, at 95% to 96% for CD4 and around 90% for CD8. Researchers noted that a small share of clonotypes showed up in both CD4 and CD8 compartments. Though it reached lower strength, the secondary response hit its peak faster, day 5 versus 15.

The sequence derives from a man between 18 and 35 years old who received the YFV17D yellow fever vaccine. This specimen was CD4+ T cells sorted from PBMCs, taken 5 days after the yellow fever booster vaccination. This chain links TRBV27 with TRBJ2-7; 10 positions match TRBD1. CDR3 region: CASSLSRTGGSYEQYF. CDR3 sequence (DNA): TGTGCCAGCAGTTTATCGAGGACAGGGGGTTCCTACGAGCAGTACTTC.